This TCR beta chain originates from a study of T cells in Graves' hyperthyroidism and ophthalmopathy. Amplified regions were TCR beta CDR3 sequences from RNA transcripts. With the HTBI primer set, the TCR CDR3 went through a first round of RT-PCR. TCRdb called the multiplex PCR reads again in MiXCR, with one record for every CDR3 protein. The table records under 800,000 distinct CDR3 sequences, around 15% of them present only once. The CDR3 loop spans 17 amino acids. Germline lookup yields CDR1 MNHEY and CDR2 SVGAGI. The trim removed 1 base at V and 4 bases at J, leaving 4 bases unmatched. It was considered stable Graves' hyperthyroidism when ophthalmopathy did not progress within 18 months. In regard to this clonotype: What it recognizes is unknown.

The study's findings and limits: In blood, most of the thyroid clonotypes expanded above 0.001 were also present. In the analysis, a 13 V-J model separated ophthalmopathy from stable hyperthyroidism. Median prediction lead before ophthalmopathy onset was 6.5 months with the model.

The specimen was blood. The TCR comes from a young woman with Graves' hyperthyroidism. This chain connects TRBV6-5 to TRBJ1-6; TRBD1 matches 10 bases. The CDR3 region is CASSYYGQGGYNSPLHF. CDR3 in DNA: TGTGCCAGCAGTTACTATGGACAGGGGGGATATAATTCACCCCTCCACTTT.